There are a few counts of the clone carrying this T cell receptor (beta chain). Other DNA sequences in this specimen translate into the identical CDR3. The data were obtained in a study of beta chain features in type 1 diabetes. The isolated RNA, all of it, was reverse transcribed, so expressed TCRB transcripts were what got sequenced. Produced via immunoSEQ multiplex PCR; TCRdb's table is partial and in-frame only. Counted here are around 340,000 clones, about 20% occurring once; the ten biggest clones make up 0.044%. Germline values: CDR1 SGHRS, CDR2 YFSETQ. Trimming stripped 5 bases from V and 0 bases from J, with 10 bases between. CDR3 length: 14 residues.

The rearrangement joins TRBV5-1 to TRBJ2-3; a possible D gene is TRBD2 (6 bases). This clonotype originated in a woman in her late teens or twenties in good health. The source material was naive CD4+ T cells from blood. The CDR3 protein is CASSFGGSTDTQYF. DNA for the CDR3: TGCGCCAGCAGTTTTGGGGGGAGCACAGATACGCAGTATTTT.